This is a list of T cell receptor beta chains from one sample in a study of blood T cell repertoires in COVID-19. Profiling relied on immunoSEQ multiplex PCR, and the TCRdb table lists in-frame clones only, not all of them. Here the sample spans 380,000 or so clones, 70% to 90% being singletons. Sequenced material: peripheral blood. These receptors all stem from an older woman with COVID-19, enrolled during active disease. Both conserved end residues are part of each CDR3. A D gene is named only where the DNA matches it firmly. Clone sizes are given selectively: once, few, many, or a class where the clone is expanded.

>.|.|TRBJ1-2|TRBV2
TGTGCCAGCAGGGCTGGGAGCGACTATGGCTACACCTTC
CASRAGSDYGYTF
>TRBD2|.|TRBJ2-7|TRBV28
TGTGCCAGCATTCAAAGTAGGCGGGGGTCCTACGAGCAGTACTTC
CASIQSRRGSYEQYF
>.|few|TRBJ1-3|TRBV7-2
TGTGCCAGCAGCTTTGTAGGGGCCTCTGGAAACACCATATATTTT
CASSFVGASGNTIYF
>.|.|TRBJ1-3|TRBV6-2/TRBV6-3
TGTGCCAGCAGTTGGAGAGGAAACACCATATATTTT
CASSWRGNTIYF
>TRBD1|.|TRBJ1-1|TRBV9
TGTGCCAGCCGCGACAGGGGGAACACTGAAGCTTTCTTT
CASRDRGNTEAFF
>.|.|TRBJ1-3|TRBV7-3
TGTGCCAGCAGCTTAACGGGCGGGGCCGGAAACACCATATATTTT
CASSLTGGAGNTIYF
>.|.|TRBJ1-1|TRBV2
TGTGCCAGCAGTTCACAGGGATGGACTGAAGCTTTCTTT
CASSSQGWTEAFF
>.|.|TRBJ2-3|TRBV7-9
TGTGCCAGCAGCTTGAGGGACACAGATACGCAGTATTTT
CASSLRDTDTQYF
>.|.|TRBJ1-1|TRBV6-5
TGTGCCAGCAGTTACGGAGGGCTCACTGAAGCTTTCTTT
CASSYGGLTEAFF
>.|.|TRBJ2-2|TRBV27
TGTGCCAGCAGTTTATATCTGGCAGATCCGAACACCGGGGAGCTGTTTTTT
CASSLYLADPNTGELFF
>TRBD1|.|TRBJ1-2|TRBV29-1
TGCAGCGTGAAACTCACGGGACAGGGGGACTATGGCTACACCTTC
CSVKLTGQGDYGYTF
>TRBD1|once|TRBJ1-1|TRBV19
TGTGCCAGTAGCATCCAGGGGGGGAACACTGAAGCTTTCTTT
CASSIQGGNTEAFF
>.|.|TRBJ1-6|TRBV6-1
TGTGCCAGCAGTGAAGCTCCGGATTCACCCCTCCACTTT
CASSEAPDSPLHF
>TRBD2|.|TRBJ2-7|TRBV27
TGTGCCAGCAGTTGGTCTAGCGGGGGAAGCGACGAGCAGTACTTC
CASSWSSGGSDEQYF
>TRBD1|.|TRBJ2-7|TRBV29-1
TGCAGCGCCGGGACAGGCTTGTCCTACGAGCAGTACTTC
CSAGTGLSYEQYF
>TRBD2|many|TRBJ2-2|TRBV11-3
TGTGCCAGCAGCTTTACTAGCGAAGGGGAGCTGTTTTTT
CASSFTSEGELFF
>.|.|TRBJ1-5|TRBV10-3
TGTGCCATCAGTGAGGGGGCTGAGCCCCAGCATTTT
CAISEGAEPQHF
>.|.|TRBJ1-6|TRBV5-3
TGTGCCAGAAGCTTGGTGGCTTTTAATTCACCCCTCCACTTT
CARSLVAFNSPLHF
>TRBD2|.|TRBJ2-1|TRBV7-3
TGTGCCAGCAGAACAGGGACTAGCGGGGGTAATGAGCAGTTCTTC
CASRTGTSGGNEQFF
>.|.|TRBJ2-3|TRBV4-1
TGCGCCAGCAGCCAAGTTCCCACGGGTACGCAGTATTTT
CASSQVPTGTQYF
>.|.|TRBJ2-3|TRBV4-2
TGTGCCAGCAAGCCAGCCATGGCGAGGGATACGCAGTATTTT
CASKPAMARDTQYF
>TRBD2|few|TRBJ2-7|TRBV5-1
TGCGCCAGCAGCTTGGTGGCGGGGGAGTTAAACGAGCAGTACTTC
CASSLVAGELNEQYF
>TRBD1|few|TRBJ1-6|TRBV30
TGTGCCTGGAGTCGGGACAGGGGAAGGTCCTATAATTCACCCCTCCACTTT
CAWSRDRGRSYNSPLHF
>TRBD1|.|TRBJ1-2|TRBV27
TGTGCCAGCAGTAGATCCCGGACAGGCTTGCTCTATGGCTACACCTTC
CASSRSRTGLLYGYTF
>TRBD2|.|TRBJ2-3|TRBV4-1
TGCGCCAGCACCCTGGAGGGAGGGACAGATACGCAGTATTTT
CASTLEGGTDTQYF
>.|.|TRBJ2-5|TRBV15
TGTGCCACCAGCAGAGGATACGGGGTCCAAGAGACCCAGTACTTC
CATSRGYGVQETQYF
>.|.|TRBJ1-4|TRBV11-2
TGTGCCAGCAGCTTAGTCTGGGACACCCCAACTAATGAAAAACTGTTTTTT
CASSLVWDTPTNEKLFF
>.|.|TRBJ1-1|TRBV18
TGTGCCAGCTCACCGCTCGAGGGGGGGGCGTTTGCTGAAGCTTTCTTT
CASSPLEGGAFAEAFF
>.|.|TRBJ2-5|TRBV4-1
TGCGCCAGCAGCCAACTAGCGAGCCCCCGTGTGACCCAGTACTTC
CASSQLASPRVTQYF
>.|few|TRBJ2-7|TRBV6-5
TGTGCCAGCAGTTACTCGGGCGGGTACGCCTACGAGCAGTACTTC
CASSYSGGYAYEQYF
>TRBD1|.|TRBJ1-6|TRBV11-2
TGTGCCAGCAGCGCCCGGGACAGCTCGGGGGACCTCCACTTT
CASSARDSSGDLHF
>TRBD1|few|TRBJ1-2|TRBV5-8
TGTGCCAGCACCATCGGACAGGGGAGTAAAGGCTACACCTTC
CASTIGQGSKGYTF
>.|.|TRBJ1-2|TRBV11-3
TGTGCCAGCAGCTTAGATTGGGGGCAGGGAGATGGCTACACCTTC
CASSLDWGQGDGYTF
>.|.|TRBJ1-1|TRBV7-8
TGTGCCAGCAGCCAGCGCCCGAGGAGGACTGAAGCTTTCTTT
CASSQRPRRTEAFF
>TRBD1|.|TRBJ2-7|TRBV5-1
TGCGCCAGCAGCTACTACCCGGGACAGGGTTCCGAGCAGTACTTC
CASSYYPGQGSEQYF
>.|.|TRBJ1-4|TRBV5-6
TGTGCCAGCAGCGTCCTGGGGGGAGAAAAACTGTTTTTT
CASSVLGGEKLFF
>.|.|TRBJ1-2|TRBV11-2
TGTGCCAGCAGCTTAGATCGTCAGGTCTATGGCTACACCTTC
CASSLDRQVYGYTF
>.|.|TRBJ1-6|TRBV27
TGTGCCAGCAGTTCCTACCGGGACACTCCCCGGTCACCCCTCCACTTT
CASSSYRDTPRSPLHF
>.|once|TRBJ2-3|TRBV7-3
TGTGCCAGCAGCTTCAGCAGTAGAGGGAGCACAGATACGCAGTATTTT
CASSFSSRGSTDTQYF
>.|.|TRBJ1-2|TRBV19
TGTGCCAGTAGTATCCAGGACTACTATGGCTACACCTTC
CASSIQDYYGYTF
>.|.|TRBJ2-1|TRBV3-1/TRBV3-2
TGTGCCAGCAGCCCAAGTCGGGGGGCCGCCTACAATGAGCAGTTCTTC
CASSPSRGAAYNEQFF
>.|.|TRBJ1-2|TRBV4-3
TGCGCCAGCAGCCAATCGAGACAGTCTGCGATCTATGGCTACACCTTC
CASSQSRQSAIYGYTF
>.|once|TRBJ2-4|TRBV5-8
TGTGCCAGCAGCTTGAGAGGACAGCGCCTTAAAAACATTCAGTACTTC
CASSLRGQRLKNIQYF
>.|.|TRBJ1-2|TRBV3-1/TRBV3-2
TGTGCCAGCAGCCAAGTCCAAGTTGGAGAAGGCTACACCTTC
CASSQVQVGEGYTF
>TRBD1|.|TRBJ2-7|TRBV7-9
TGTGCCAGCAGCTCAAACAGGGGTGGTACGGGCTCCTACGAGCAGTACTTC
CASSSNRGGTGSYEQYF
>TRBD1|.|TRBJ2-7|TRBV2
TGTGCCAGCAGGAAGGGACAGGGCGTCATGGCCTACGAGCAGTACTTC
CASRKGQGVMAYEQYF
>TRBD1|.|TRBJ1-2|TRBV9
TGTGCCAGCAGCGCCATCGGGACAGGGTTTAGTGGCTACACCTTC
CASSAIGTGFSGYTF
>TRBD1|.|TRBJ2-5|TRBV9
TGTGCCAGCAGCGTTACGACAGGGTACCAAGAGACCCAGTACTTC
CASSVTTGYQETQYF
>TRBD1|.|TRBJ2-5|TRBV19
TGTGCCAGTAGATGGACAGGGGGCGCGAGCCCAGAGACCCAGTACTTC
CASRWTGGASPETQYF
>TRBD1|.|TRBJ2-7|TRBV18
TGTGCCAGCTCACCAACAGGGGACTACGAGCAGTACTTC
CASSPTGDYEQYF
>TRBD1|.|TRBJ1-6|TRBV10-3
TGTGCCATCAGTCCGGGACAGGGGGATTCACCCCTCCACTTT
CAISPGQGDSPLHF
>.|.|TRBJ1-1|TRBV11-1
TGTGCCAGCAGCTTAGGTCGGGGGGGCACTGAAGCTTTCTTT
CASSLGRGGTEAFF
>TRBD2|.|TRBJ2-2|TRBV7-2
TGTGCCAGCAGCTACCTGGGACTAGGGACCGGGGAGCTGTTTTTT
CASSYLGLGTGELFF
>TRBD2|.|TRBJ2-7|TRBV9
TGTGCCAGCAGCGTTAGCGGGGGAGAAACCTACGAGCAGTACTTC
CASSVSGGETYEQYF